This TCR beta chain was sequenced in a study of shared clonotypes between healthy human individuals. The repertoire was sequenced with immunoSEQ multiplex PCR; TCRdb's copy has only in-frame clones and lacks some. The sample holds 950,000 to 1,100,000 clones, 78% seen once. This clone was seen repeatedly, ten times or more. This same CDR3 is encoded by further DNA sequences in the sample. CDR3 length equals 11 residues. The V end was cut by 0 bases, the J end by 6 bases, with 4 bases between. CDR1 is SGHNT, CDR2 YYREEE, per germline (reference sequence). This clonotype originated in a man aged 18 to 35 in good health. Some clones in this sample may be carry-over from other donors' samples. The chain employs TRBV5-4 and TRBJ2-7; no clear D gene. The sample consisted of memory CD4+ T cells from PBMCs. The subset: CD45RA-negative fraction. DNA for the CDR3: TGTGCCAGCAGCTTGGGTCCCGAGCAGTACTTC. Translated: CASSLGPEQYF. Using reference TRBV5-4 and TRBJ2-7 for the parts outside the CDR3, the full variable domain is ETGVTQSPTHLIKTRGQQVTLRCSSQSGHNTVSWYQQALGQGPQFIFQYYREEENGRGNFPPRFSGLQFPNYSSELNVNALELDDSALYLCASSLGPEQYFGPGTRLTVT.